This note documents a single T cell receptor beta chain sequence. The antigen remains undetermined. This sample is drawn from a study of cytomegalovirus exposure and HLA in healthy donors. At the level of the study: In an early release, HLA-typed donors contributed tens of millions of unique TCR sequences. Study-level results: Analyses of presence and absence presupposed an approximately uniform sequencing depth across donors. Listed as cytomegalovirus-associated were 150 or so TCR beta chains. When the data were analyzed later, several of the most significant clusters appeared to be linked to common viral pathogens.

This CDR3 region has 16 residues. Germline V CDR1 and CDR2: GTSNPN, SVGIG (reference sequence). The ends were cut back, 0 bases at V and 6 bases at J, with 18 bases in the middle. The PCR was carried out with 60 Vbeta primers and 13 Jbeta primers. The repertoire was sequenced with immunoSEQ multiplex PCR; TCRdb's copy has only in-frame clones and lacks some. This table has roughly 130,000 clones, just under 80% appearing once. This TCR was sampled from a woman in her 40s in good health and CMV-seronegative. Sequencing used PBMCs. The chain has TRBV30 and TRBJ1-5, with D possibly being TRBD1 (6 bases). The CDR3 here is CAWSVGTAGVPQPQHF. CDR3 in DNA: TGTGCCTGGAGTGTAGGTACGGCAGGGGTACCTCAGCCCCAGCATTTT. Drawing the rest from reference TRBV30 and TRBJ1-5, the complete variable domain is SQTIHQWPATLVQPVGSPLSLECTVEGTSNPNLYWYRQAAGRGLQLLFYSVGIGQISSEVPQNLSASRPQDRQFILSSKKLLLSDSGFYLCAWSVGTAGVPQPQHFGDGTRLSIL.